This T cell receptor beta chain stems from a study of blood T cell repertoires in COVID-19. The CDR3 spans 15 residues. Germline assignment: CDR1 SGHRS and CDR2 YFSETQ. Trimming took 7 bases from V and 0 from J, leaving 14 bases between them. Those who participated ranged in age from 18 to 89 years and resided in about two dozen US areas. The recovered donors of Cohort 3 showed two negative PCRs, clearance, or symptom resolution. The sample holds a few counts of this clone. Generated by immunoSEQ multiplex PCR, the TCRdb table keeps only in-frame clones and is missing some. The table shows approximately 400,000 clones, with 88% occurring only once.

Source material: PBMCs or T cells enriched from blood (not recorded which). J is TRBJ1-5 and V is TRBV5-1, with D perhaps matching TRBD1 (5 bases). The TCR was taken from a young woman who had recovered from COVID-19. The CDR3 DNA follows: TGCGCCAGCCCCGGACCCAGGGATAGCAATCAGCCCCAGCATTTT. As protein: CASPGPRDSNQPQHF.